This passage covers 20 T cell receptor beta chains from one sample sequenced in a study of shared clonotypes between healthy human individuals. Sequenced by immunoSEQ multiplex PCR; TCRdb stores in-frame clones only, minus some. This table has millions of clones, roughly nine tenths appearing once. Sequencing was carried out using naive CD4+ T cells sorted from blood. Sample subset: CD45RA+ positively selected. These receptors were obtained from a young man in good health.

The CDR3 DNA reads TGTGCCAGCAGTTTCTGGGGGGCTACTAACTATGGCTACACCTTC. Its protein product is CASSFWGATNYGYTF. The genes are TRBV28 and TRBJ1-2; weak D call: TRBD1 (6 bases). The CDR3 runs 15 residues. Trimming stripped 3 bases from V and 0 bases from J, with 11 bases between. Germline V gene data show CDR1 as MDHEN and CDR2 as SYDVKM.

Only a few counts were recorded for this clone. The sample contains more than one DNA sequence encoding this CDR3. The rearrangement uses TRBV5-1 and TRBJ1-1; the match to TRBD1 covers 7 bases. Germline values: CDR1 SGHRS, CDR2 YFSETQ. V lost 0 bases to trimming and J lost 0 bases; unmatched junction nucleotides: 2. This CDR3 contains 15 residues. The DNA of the CDR3 is TGCGCCAGCAGCTTGGCACAGGGGTTGAACACTGAAGCTTTCTTT. It encodes CASSLAQGLNTEAFF.

This rearrangement joins TRBV2 to TRBJ1-6, with 8 bases fitting TRBD1. This CDR3 has 21 residues. V dropped 8 bases and J dropped 0; count of bases not matched to a gene: 21. The germline V gene encodes CDR1 SNHLY and CDR2 FYNNEI. The CDR3 nucleotides are TGTGCCAGCGGGGGCGGGCAGGGGGCTTTGAGCCCGAGCTCCTATAATTCACCCCTCCACTTT. Encoded protein: CASGGGQGALSPSSYNSPLHF.

The V and J genes are TRBV28 and TRBJ1-2; weak D call: TRBD1 (5 bases). The CDR3 is 14 amino acids. V was trimmed by 7 bases and J by 4 bases, leaving 16 bases between them. CDR1 MDHEN and CDR2 SYDVKM come from the germline V gene. CDR3 in DNA: TGTGCCAGCAACAACAACTGGCAGGGCTATGGCTACACCTTC. It encodes CASNNNWQGYGYTF.

V and J are TRBV5-1 and TRBJ1-1; TRBD1 is a possible D gene (5 bases). Trimming took off 4 bases at V and 4 bases at J, with 17 bases between the two ends. CDR3 length: 15 amino acids. Per the germline V gene, CDR1 is SGHRS and CDR2 is YFSETQ. The CDR3 region is CASSVFRGSGTEAFF. Written as DNA, the CDR3 is TGCGCCAGCAGCGTTTTTAGGGGTTCCGGCACTGAAGCTTTCTTT.

This chain uses TRBV30 with TRBJ2-6; D unclear. Trimming took 0 bases from V and 0 from J, leaving 6 bases between them. CDR1 and CDR2 from the germline V gene are GTSNPN and SVGIG (reference sequence). The length of the CDR3 is 15 residues. CDR3 sequence: CAWSVFRSGANVLTF. The CDR3 nucleotides read TGTGCCTGGAGTGTATTCCGCTCTGGGGCCAACGTCCTGACTTTC.

The chain employs TRBV5-4 and TRBJ1-4; D might be TRBD1 (5 bases). V shed 0 bases and J shed 4 bases, with 16 bases lying between them. The germline V gene encodes CDR1 SGHNT and CDR2 YYREEE (reference sequence). The CDR3 covers 17 residues. The CDR3 sequence: CASSLGAGGAFNEKLFF. CDR3 nucleotides: TGTGCCAGCAGCTTGGGGGCCGGAGGGGCTTTTAATGAAAAACTGTTTTTT.

This chain uses TRBV7-8 with TRBJ1-2, with D possibly matching TRBD1 (5 bases). CDR3 length: 13 residues. V lost 2 bases to trimming and J lost 8 bases, with 12 bases between them. The germline gives CDR1 SGHVS, CDR2 FQNEAQ. Here the CDR3 DNA reads TGTGCCAGCAGCTTAAGGACACTGAGCGGCTACACCTTC. Translated, it gives CASSLRTLSGYTF.

The J gene is TRBJ1-1, the V gene TRBV5-4; D is unresolved. CDR3 size: 15 residues. The V gene's germline CDR1 is SGHNT and CDR2 YYREEE (reference sequence). Trimming removed 4 bases at V and 0 bases at J, with 13 bases between. CDR3 protein: CASSKWATMNTEAFF. CDR3 sequence (DNA): TGTGCCAGCAGCAAATGGGCTACTATGAACACTGAAGCTTTCTTT. The complete variable domain, with remaining parts taken from reference TRBV5-4 and TRBJ1-1, reads ETGVTQSPTHLIKTRGQQVTLRCSSQSGHNTVSWYQQALGQGPQFIFQYYREEENGRGNFPPRFSGLQFPNYSSELNVNALELDDSALYLCASSKWATMNTEAFFGQGTRLTVV.

The rearrangement uses TRBV6-5 and TRBJ1-2, with D uncertain. V was pared by 1 base and J by 6 bases, with 9 bases between. CDR3 length equals 13 residues. Germline CDR1 is MNHEY and CDR2 is SVGAGI. CDR3: CASSYFGSDGYTF. The DNA of the CDR3 is TGTGCCAGCAGTTACTTCGGATCAGATGGCTACACCTTC.

This clone has more than one count but fewer than ten. Other DNA sequences of this sample code for an identical CDR3. The CDR3 spells CASSRTSGNYEQYF. CDR3 sequence (DNA): TGTGCCAGTAGTCGGACTAGCGGGAACTACGAGCAGTACTTC. The genes are TRBV19 and TRBJ2-7; 12 bases map to TRBD2. Germline assignment: CDR1 LNHDA and CDR2 SQIVND (reference sequence). V trimming: 5 bases; J trimming: 3 bases; junction bases outside the gene matches: 2. The length of the CDR3 is 14 residues.

Comments on this clone: Other DNA sequences in the same sample also yield this CDR3. J is TRBJ2-6 and V is TRBV4-3, with D perhaps given as TRBD1 or TRBD2 (5 bases each). The CDR3 is 16 amino acids. Deletions cut 0 bases from V and 2 bases from J, with 8 bases between. Germline-derived CDR1 and CDR2 are LGHNA and YSLEER. CDR3 sequence reads: CASSQDLGAGANVLTF. The CDR3 DNA reads TGCGCCAGCAGCCAAGATTTGGGGGCTGGGGCCAACGTCCTGACTTTC.

The chain recombines TRBV18 with TRBJ2-1; 10 bases map to TRBD2. The CDR3 spans 18 residues. Trimming removed 3 bases from V and 0 bases from J; junction bases left unmatched: 8. The germline CDR1 and CDR2 sequences are KGHSH and LQKENI. This CDR3 reads CASSPPSGSQSSYNEQFF. In DNA form, the CDR3 reads TGTGCCAGCTCACCGCCTAGCGGGAGTCAGAGCTCCTACAATGAGCAGTTCTTC.

This clone has only one observation. This chain joins TRBV9 and TRBJ2-1, with TRBD2 matching over 12 bases. Germline-derived CDR1 and CDR2 are SGDLS and YYNGEE. With V trimmed by 0 bases and J by 2 bases, 6 bases remained unmatched. The CDR3 contains 18 residues. CDR3 DNA sequence: TGTGCCAGCAGCGTAGCCCTAGCGGGGGGGCCCACCTACAATGAGCAGTTCTTC. It specifies CASSVALAGGPTYNEQFF.

The J gene is TRBJ2-2, the V gene TRBV7-2, with 12 bases fitting TRBD2. This CDR3 contains 18 residues. V lost 0 bases and J lost 4; bases outside the gene matches: 6. Germline V CDR1 and CDR2: SGHTA, FQGNSA. CDR3 amino acids: CASSLAGLAGTFTGELFF. In nucleotides, the CDR3 is TGTGCCAGCAGCTTAGCAGGACTAGCGGGGACATTCACCGGGGAGCTGTTTTTT.

The chain has TRBV5-6 and TRBJ1-5; D remains ambiguous. Trimming removed 3 bases at V and 1 base at J, with 8 bases between. The CDR3 extends over 14 amino acids. CDR1 SGHDT and CDR2 YYEEEE come from the germline V gene. As DNA, the CDR3 is TGTGCCAGCAGCTCTCTTCAGAGCAATCAGCCCCAGCATTTT. Translating it yields CASSSLQSNQPQHF.

The CDR3 DNA reads as TGTGCCAGCAGTTACGGCCTAGGTAACTATGGCTACACCTTC. The encoded protein is CASSYGLGNYGYTF. The rearrangement joins TRBV6-6 to TRBJ1-2; D ambiguous. The V gene lost 2 bases and the J gene lost 1 base, with 8 bases spanning the gap. The CDR3 is 14 amino acids. Germline V lookup: CDR1 MNHNY, CDR2 SVGAGI (reference sequence).

This clone appeared once. This sequence joins TRBV18 and TRBJ1-2; D gene unclear. Trimming removed 0 bases at V and 1 base at J, with 6 bases between. Germline V lookup: CDR1 KGHSH, CDR2 LQKENI. This CDR3 contains 14 residues. The CDR3 sequence: CASSPPPSNYGYTF. In DNA form, the CDR3 reads TGTGCCAGCTCACCACCTCCGAGTAACTATGGCTACACCTTC.

Note on this clone: The same CDR3 also results from other DNA sequences found in this sample. The V gene is TRBV25-1, the J gene TRBJ2-7; D possibly corresponds to TRBD1 (5 bases). Trimming removed 4 bases from V and 4 bases from J, with 8 bases in between. Germline V CDR1 and CDR2: MGHDK, SYGVNS. The CDR3 has 12 residues. CDR3 residues: CASSVGAYEQYF. DNA of the CDR3: TGTGCCAGCAGTGTTGGGGCTTACGAGCAGTACTTC.

This clone was found once. At the DNA level, this CDR3 is encoded by other sequences in the same sample as well. V and J are TRBV2 and TRBJ1-3; unclear D gene. CDR1 and CDR2 from the germline V gene are SNHLY and FYNNEI. V was trimmed by 9 bases and J by 0 bases, leaving 9 bases between them. This CDR3 region has 13 residues. CDR3 region: CASAPGSGNTIYF. In nucleotides, the CDR3 is TGTGCCAGTGCACCAGGCTCTGGAAACACCATATATTTT.